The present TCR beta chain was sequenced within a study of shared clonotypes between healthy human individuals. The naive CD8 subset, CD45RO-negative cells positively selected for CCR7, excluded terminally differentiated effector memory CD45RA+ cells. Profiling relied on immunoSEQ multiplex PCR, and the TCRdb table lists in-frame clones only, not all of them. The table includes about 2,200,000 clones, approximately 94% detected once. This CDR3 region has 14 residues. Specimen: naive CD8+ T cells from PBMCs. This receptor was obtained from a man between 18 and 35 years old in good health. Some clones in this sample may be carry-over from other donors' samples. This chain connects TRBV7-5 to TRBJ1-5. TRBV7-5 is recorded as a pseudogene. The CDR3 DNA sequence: TGTGTCAGAAGCTTCAGCAGCAACAATCAGCCCCAGCATTTT. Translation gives CVRSFSSNNQPQHF.